Listed below are T cell receptor beta chains from one sample, sequenced in a study of T cell responses to AZD1222 COVID-19 vaccine. Assay used: immunoSEQ multiplex PCR; TCRdb lists only in-frame clones, some missing. This table has 90,000 to 130,000 clones, roughly 85% appearing once. The specimen was peripheral blood, collected on day 0 of AZD1222 vaccination. These receptors were obtained from an adult in good health. CDR3s include the opening cysteine and the closing phenylalanine or tryptophan. A D gene is named only where the DNA matches it firmly. Size values are once, few and many counts, or a class for expanded clones, and some rows have none.

>TRBV6-2/TRBV6-3|TRBJ1-1|-|-
CASSSPGRPGGTEAFF
TGTGCCAGCAGTAGTCCCGGGAGACCCGGGGGAACTGAAGCTTTCTTT
>TRBV28|TRBJ1-5|-|-
CASTAGRRGNQPQHF
TGTGCCAGCACGGCGGGGCGGCGGGGCAATCAGCCCCAGCATTTT
>TRBV7-9|TRBJ1-2|-|-
CASSLGSLYGYTF
TGTGCCAGCAGCTTGGGAAGCCTCTATGGCTACACCTTC
>TRBV18|TRBJ2-5|-|-
CASSPRATETQYF
TGTGCCAGCTCACCACGGGCAACAGAGACCCAGTACTTC
>TRBV4-1|TRBJ1-5|-|-
CASSQETVRQPQHF
TGCGCCAGCAGCCAAGAGACAGTCAGGCAGCCCCAGCATTTT
>TRBV3-1/TRBV3-2|TRBJ2-7|few|TRBD1
CASSHLPGQGGEQYF
TGTGCCAGCAGCCACCTCCCGGGACAGGGGGGCGAGCAGTACTTC
>TRBV7-6|TRBJ1-3|-|-
CASSSRLGGNTIYF
TGTGCCAGCAGCTCTCGACTTGGAGGAAACACCATATATTTT
>TRBV28|TRBJ1-2|-|TRBD1
CASSPRQGRVWGYTF
TGTGCCAGCAGTCCCCGACAGGGAAGGGTTTGGGGCTACACCTTC
>TRBV5-1|TRBJ1-4|-|-
CASSLDPATNEKLFF
TGCGCCAGCAGCTTGGATCCTGCAACTAATGAAAAACTGTTTTTT
>TRBV5-1|TRBJ1-1|-|-
CASSSSQGGTEAFF
TGCGCCAGCAGTTCCTCCCAGGGAGGCACTGAAGCTTTCTTT
>TRBV28|TRBJ1-1|-|-
CASSLTAGVGTEAFF
TGTGCCAGCAGTTTAACGGCAGGGGTGGGTACTGAAGCTTTCTTT
>TRBV20-1|TRBJ2-7|once|-
CSARQPPFYF
TGCAGTGCAAGGCAGCCGCCGTTTTACTTC
>TRBV3-1/TRBV3-2|TRBJ1-6|-|-
CASSQELYNSPLHF
TGTGCCAGCAGCCAAGAACTGTATAATTCACCCCTCCACTTT
>TRBV10-3|TRBJ1-1|-|-
CAISESVRGRTNTEAFF
TGTGCCATCAGTGAGTCGGTCAGGGGTAGGACTAACACTGAAGCTTTCTTT
>TRBV5-1|TRBJ1-6|few|-
CASSLDGGRGDSPLHF
TGCGCCAGCAGCTTGGACGGGGGGCGCGGGGATTCACCCCTCCACTTT
>TRBV7-2|TRBJ1-4|-|-
CASSLVGGGLNEKLFF
TGTGCCAGCAGCTTAGTAGGGGGGGGCCTTAATGAAAAACTGTTTTTT
>TRBV7-3|TRBJ2-1|-|TRBD2
CASSPRLAGGDEQFF
TGTGCCAGCAGCCCCCGACTAGCGGGCGGAGATGAGCAGTTCTTC
>TRBV7-2|TRBJ2-3|-|-
CASSPQVDTQYF
TGTGCCAGCAGCCCCCAGGTGGATACGCAGTATTTT
>TRBV15|TRBJ2-7|-|-
CATSSLTGASYEQYF
TGTGCCACCAGCAGCCTTACCGGGGCATCCTACGAGCAGTACTTC
>TRBV5-4|TRBJ2-1|-|TRBD2
CASIKSGGAWNEQFF
TGTGCCAGCATCAAGAGCGGGGGCGCCTGGAATGAGCAGTTCTTC
>TRBV14|TRBJ2-3|-|TRBD2
CASSQEAGGIDTQYF
TGTGCCAGCAGCCAAGAAGCGGGGGGAATAGATACGCAGTATTTT
>TRBV6-1|TRBJ2-2|-|-
CASSELRSTGELFF
TGTGCCAGCAGTGAATTGAGGTCCACCGGGGAGCTGTTTTTT
>TRBV5-1|TRBJ2-4|few|TRBD2
CASSQTSGGFGNIQYF
TGCGCCAGCAGCCAAACTAGCGGGGGGTTTGGAAACATTCAGTACTTC
>TRBV10-3|TRBJ2-7|-|TRBD2
CAISESSGSSYEQYF
TGTGCCATCAGTGAGTCTAGCGGGAGCTCCTACGAGCAGTACTTC